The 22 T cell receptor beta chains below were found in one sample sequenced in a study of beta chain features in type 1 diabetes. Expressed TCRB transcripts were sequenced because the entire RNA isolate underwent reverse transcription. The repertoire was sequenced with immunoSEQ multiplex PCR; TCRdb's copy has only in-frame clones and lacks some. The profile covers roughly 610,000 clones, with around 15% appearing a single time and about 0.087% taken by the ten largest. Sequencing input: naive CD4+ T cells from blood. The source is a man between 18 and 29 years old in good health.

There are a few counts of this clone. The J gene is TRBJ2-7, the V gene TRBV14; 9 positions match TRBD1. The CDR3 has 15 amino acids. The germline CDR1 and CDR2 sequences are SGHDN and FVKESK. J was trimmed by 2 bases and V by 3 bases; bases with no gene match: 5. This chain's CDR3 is CASSHSDRGTYEQYF. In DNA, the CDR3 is TGTGCCAGCAGCCACTCGGACAGGGGAACCTACGAGCAGTACTTC.

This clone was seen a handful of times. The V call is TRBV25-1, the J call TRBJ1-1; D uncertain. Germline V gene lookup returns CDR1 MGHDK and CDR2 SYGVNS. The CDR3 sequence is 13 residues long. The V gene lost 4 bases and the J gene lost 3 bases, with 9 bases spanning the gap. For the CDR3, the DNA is TGTGCCAGCAGTGCACAGAGATACACTGAAGCTTTCTTT. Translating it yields CASSAQRYTEAFF.

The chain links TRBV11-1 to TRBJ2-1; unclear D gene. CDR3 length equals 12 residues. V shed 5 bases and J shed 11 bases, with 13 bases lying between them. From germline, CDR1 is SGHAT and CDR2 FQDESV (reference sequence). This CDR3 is CASSDKFGKQFF. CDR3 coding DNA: TGTGCCAGCAGCGACAAATTTGGTAAGCAGTTCTTC.

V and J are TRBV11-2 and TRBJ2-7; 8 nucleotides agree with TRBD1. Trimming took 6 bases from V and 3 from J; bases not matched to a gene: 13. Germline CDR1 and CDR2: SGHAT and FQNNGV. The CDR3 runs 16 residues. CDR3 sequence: CASRTITGQGNYEQYF. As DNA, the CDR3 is TGTGCCAGCAGGACCATCACAGGACAGGGAAACTACGAGCAGTACTTC.

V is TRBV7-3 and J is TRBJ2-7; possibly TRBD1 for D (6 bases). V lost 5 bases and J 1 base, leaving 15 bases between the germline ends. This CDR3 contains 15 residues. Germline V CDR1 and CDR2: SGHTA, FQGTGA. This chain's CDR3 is CASSRPGHHSYEQYF. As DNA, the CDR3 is TGTGCCAGCAGCCGGCCGGGACACCATTCCTACGAGCAGTACTTC.

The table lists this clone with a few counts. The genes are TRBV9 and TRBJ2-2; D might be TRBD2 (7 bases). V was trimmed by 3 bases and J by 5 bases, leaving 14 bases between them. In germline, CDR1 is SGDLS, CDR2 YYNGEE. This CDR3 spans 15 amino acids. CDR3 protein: CASSAAGAHTGELFF. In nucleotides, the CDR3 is TGTGCCAGCAGCGCCGCGGGGGCGCATACCGGGGAGCTGTTTTTT.

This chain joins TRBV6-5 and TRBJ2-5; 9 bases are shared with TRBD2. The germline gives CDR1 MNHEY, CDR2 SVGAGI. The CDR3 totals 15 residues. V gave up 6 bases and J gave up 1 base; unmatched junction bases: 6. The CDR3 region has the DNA TGTGCCAGCAGACGAGCGGGAGGATTCCAAGAGACCCAGTACTTC. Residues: CASRRAGGFQETQYF.

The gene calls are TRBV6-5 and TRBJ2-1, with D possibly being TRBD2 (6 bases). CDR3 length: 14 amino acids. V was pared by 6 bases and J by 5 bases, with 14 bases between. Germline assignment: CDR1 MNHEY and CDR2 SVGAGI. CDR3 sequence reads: CASRSTRNDNEQFF. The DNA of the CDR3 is TGTGCCAGCAGGTCGACTAGGAACGACAATGAGCAGTTCTTC.

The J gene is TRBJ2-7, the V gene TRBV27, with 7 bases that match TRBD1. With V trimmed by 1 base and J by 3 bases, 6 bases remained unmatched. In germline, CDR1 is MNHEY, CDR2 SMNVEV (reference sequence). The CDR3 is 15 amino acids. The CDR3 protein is CASSLWGQSFYEQYF. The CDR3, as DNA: TGTGCCAGCAGTTTATGGGGACAGAGCTTCTACGAGCAGTACTTC.

CDR3: CASRNTGGRIEKLFF. CDR3 coding DNA: TGTGCCAGCAGAAATACAGGGGGAAGGATTGAAAAACTGTTTTTT. The chain combines TRBV6-5 with TRBJ1-4; the match to TRBD1 covers 8 bases. The CDR3 length is 15 residues. CDR1 and CDR2 (germline): MNHEY, SVGAGI. V was pared by 6 bases and J by 7 bases, with 10 bases of the junction left unmatched.

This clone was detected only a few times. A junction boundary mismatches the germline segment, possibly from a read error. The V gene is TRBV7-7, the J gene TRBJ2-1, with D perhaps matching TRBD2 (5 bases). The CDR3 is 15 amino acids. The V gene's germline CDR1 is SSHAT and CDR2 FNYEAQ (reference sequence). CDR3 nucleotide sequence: TGTGCTAGCAGCCGGACTGGAAAAACCTACAATGAGCAGTTCTTC. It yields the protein CASSRTGKTYNEQFF.

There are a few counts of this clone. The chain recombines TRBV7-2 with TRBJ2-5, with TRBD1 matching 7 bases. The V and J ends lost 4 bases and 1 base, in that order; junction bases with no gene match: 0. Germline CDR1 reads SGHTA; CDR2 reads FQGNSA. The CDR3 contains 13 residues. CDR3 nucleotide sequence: TGTGCCAGCAGCTGGGACAGCCAAGAGACCCAGTACTTC. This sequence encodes CASSWDSQETQYF.

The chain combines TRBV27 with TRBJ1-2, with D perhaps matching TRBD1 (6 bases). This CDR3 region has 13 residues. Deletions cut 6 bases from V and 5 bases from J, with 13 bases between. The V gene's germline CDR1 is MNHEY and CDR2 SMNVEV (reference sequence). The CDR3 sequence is CASSNRVSYGYTF. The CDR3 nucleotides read TGTGCCAGCAGCAACAGGGTGTCTTATGGCTACACCTTC.

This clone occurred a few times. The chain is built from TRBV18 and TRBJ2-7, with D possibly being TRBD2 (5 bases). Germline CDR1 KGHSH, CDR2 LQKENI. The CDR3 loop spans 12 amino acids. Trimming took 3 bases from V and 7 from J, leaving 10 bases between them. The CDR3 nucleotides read TGTGCCAGCTCACCTCTCCGGGAAGAGCAGTACTTC. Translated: CASSPLREEQYF.

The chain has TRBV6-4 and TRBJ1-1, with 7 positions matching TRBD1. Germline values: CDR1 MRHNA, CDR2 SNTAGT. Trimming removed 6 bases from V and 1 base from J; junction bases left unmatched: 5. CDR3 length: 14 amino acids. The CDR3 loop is CASRMTGPNTEAFF. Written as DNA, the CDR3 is TGTGCCAGCAGGATGACAGGGCCGAACACTGAAGCTTTCTTT.

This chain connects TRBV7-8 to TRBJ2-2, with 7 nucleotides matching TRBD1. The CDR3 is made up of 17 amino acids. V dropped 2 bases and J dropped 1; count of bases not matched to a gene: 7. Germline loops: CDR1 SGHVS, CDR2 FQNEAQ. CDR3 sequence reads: CASSLPMGQRNTGELFF. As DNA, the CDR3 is TGTGCCAGCAGCTTACCGATGGGACAGCGGAACACCGGGGAGCTGTTTTTT.

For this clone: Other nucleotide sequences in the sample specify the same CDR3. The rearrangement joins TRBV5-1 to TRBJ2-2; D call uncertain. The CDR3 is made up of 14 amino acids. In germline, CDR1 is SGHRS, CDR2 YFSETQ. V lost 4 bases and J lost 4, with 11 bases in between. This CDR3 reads CASSGGLGTGELFF. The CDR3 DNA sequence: TGCGCCAGCAGCGGCGGCCTGGGCACCGGGGAGCTGTTTTTT.

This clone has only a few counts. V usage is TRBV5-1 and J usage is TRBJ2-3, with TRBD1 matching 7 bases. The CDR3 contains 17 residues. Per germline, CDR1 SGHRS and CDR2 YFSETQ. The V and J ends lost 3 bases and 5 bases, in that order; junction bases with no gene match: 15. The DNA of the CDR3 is TGCGCCAGCAGCTCCCTGGGGCGACAGGGTTCGGGAGATACGCAGTATTTT. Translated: CASSSLGRQGSGDTQYF.

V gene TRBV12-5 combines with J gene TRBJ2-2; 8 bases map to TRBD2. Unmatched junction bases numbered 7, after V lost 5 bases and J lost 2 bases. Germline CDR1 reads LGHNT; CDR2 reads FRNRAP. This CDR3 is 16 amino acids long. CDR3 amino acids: CASGRNSGTNTGELFF. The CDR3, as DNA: TGTGCTAGTGGTCGTAATAGCGGGACTAACACCGGGGAGCTGTTTTTT.

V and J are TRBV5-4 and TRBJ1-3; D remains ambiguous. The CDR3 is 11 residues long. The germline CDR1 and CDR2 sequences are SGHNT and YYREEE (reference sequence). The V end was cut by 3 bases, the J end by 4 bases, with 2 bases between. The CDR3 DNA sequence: TGTGCCAGCAGCTGGGGAAACACCATATATTTT. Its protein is CASSWGNTIYF.

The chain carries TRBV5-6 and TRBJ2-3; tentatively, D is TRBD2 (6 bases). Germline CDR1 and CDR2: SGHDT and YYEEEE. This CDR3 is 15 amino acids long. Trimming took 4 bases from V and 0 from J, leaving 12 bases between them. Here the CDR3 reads CASSKDGGSTDTQYF. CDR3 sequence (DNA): TGTGCCAGCAGCAAGGACGGGGGTAGCACAGATACGCAGTATTTT.

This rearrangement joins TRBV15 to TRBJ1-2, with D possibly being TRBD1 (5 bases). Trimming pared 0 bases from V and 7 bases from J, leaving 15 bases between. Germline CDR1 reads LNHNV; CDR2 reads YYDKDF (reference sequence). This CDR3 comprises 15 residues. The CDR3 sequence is CATSRDPRQGPGYTF. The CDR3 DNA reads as TGTGCCACCAGCAGAGATCCCCGGCAGGGCCCTGGCTACACCTTC. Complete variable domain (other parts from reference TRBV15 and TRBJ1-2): DAMVIQNPRYQVTQFGKPVTLSCSQTLNHNVMYWYQQKSSQAPKLLFHYYDKDFNNEADTPDNFQSRRPNTSFCFLDIRSPGLGDTAMYLCATSRDPRQGPGYTFGSGTRLTVV.